The 16 T cell receptor beta chains presented below share a single source sample, sequenced in a study of T cells in women clearing cervical HPV infection. The repertoire was sequenced with immunoSEQ multiplex PCR; TCRdb's copy has only in-frame clones and lacks some. The sample totals roughly 22,000 clones. Sample: blood buffy coat. The receptor source for this set is a woman between 18 and 75 years old with a cervical HPV16 infection that either progressed to CIN3+ or cleared (not recorded which).

About this clone itself: The CDR3 is cut off 3 residues early in the read; its end comes from the germline J gene. V usage is TRBV30 and J usage is TRBJ2-7, with 7 bases matching TRBD1. The CDR3 spans 14 residues. V lost 3 bases, J lost 1 base, and 6 bases stayed unmatched. Germline values: CDR1 GTSNPN, CDR2 SVGIG (reference sequence). The CDR3 sequence is CAWRGMGQSYEQYF. The part of the CDR3 DNA that was read is TGTGCCTGGAGGGGAATGGGACAGTCCTACGAG.

This clone shows up as medium-sized by frequency. Sequencing ends 3 residues short of the CDR3 end; the germline J gene provides the rest. V is TRBV29-1 and J is TRBJ2-7; 10 positions agree with TRBD2. Per the germline V gene, CDR1 is SQVTM and CDR2 is ANQGSEA. J lost 1 base, V lost 5 bases, and 5 bases had no gene match. The CDR3 totals 14 residues. The DNA read from the CDR3 is TGCAGCGTTTGGCTAGCGGGAGTATCCTACGAG. Protein sequence: CSVWLAGVSYE. The complete CDR3 sequence is CSVWLAGVSYEQYF.

Notes on this clone: Coverage ceases 3 residues before the CDR3 finishes, and the germline J gene fills in the end. The rearrangement joins TRBV28 to TRBJ1-2; 8 positions agree with TRBD1. There are 15 residues in the CDR3. The V gene end was trimmed by 7 bases and the J gene end by 4 bases; junction bases not matched to a gene: 11. CDR1 and CDR2 (germline): MDHEN, SYDVKM. CDR3 DNA (partial): TGTGCCAGCACCTTAGGACAGGGAAGGGGCTATGGC. This sequence encodes CASTLGQGRGYG. The full CDR3 reads CASTLGQGRGYGYTF.

Note on this clone: The read gets to within 3 residues of the CDR3 end, and the germline J gene fills in the rest. V gene TRBV7-3 combines with J gene TRBJ2-1; 9 positions match TRBD2. Trimming took 2 bases from V and 8 from J; bases not matched to a gene: 10. Germline V lookup: CDR1 SGHTA, CDR2 FQGTGA. CDR3 length equals 16 residues. The CDR3 sequence is CASSLGGRAQSDEQFF. CDR3 bases read: TGTGCCAGCAGCTTAGGCGGGAGGGCACAGAGCGATGAG.

Remarks on this clone: A read error may account for a junction end that differs from germline. Sequencing ends 3 residues short of the CDR3 end; the germline J gene provides the rest. This chain uses TRBV30 with TRBJ1-3; D is uncertain. The V gene's germline CDR1 is GTSNPN and CDR2 SVGIG (reference sequence). The CDR3 totals 13 residues. The CDR3 DNA, read in part, is TGTGCCTGGAGCGAAGACTCTGGAAACACG. It translates to CAWSEDSGNT. In full, the CDR3 reads CAWSEDSGNTIYF.

In regard to this clone: The read finishes 3 residues shy of the CDR3 end, and the germline J gene is used to complete it. This rearrangement joins TRBV30 to TRBJ2-7; possible D gene TRBD2, 6 bases. Deletions cut 5 bases from V and 4 bases from J, with 12 bases between. The CDR3 consists of 12 residues. CDR1 and CDR2 from the germline V gene are GTSNPN and SVGIG (reference sequence). CDR3 loop: CAWARDSYEQYF. Incomplete CDR3 DNA: TGTGCCTGGGCCCGGGACTCGTACGAG. Together with reference TRBV30 and TRBJ2-7, the CDR3 gives the full variable domain: SQTIHQWPATLVQPVGSPLSLECTVEGTSNPNLYWYRQAAGRGLQLLFYSVGIGQISSEVPQNLSASRPQDRQFILSSKKLLLSDSGFYLCAWARDSYEQYFGPGTRLTVT.

A remark on this clone: Sequencing ends 3 residues short of the CDR3 end; the germline J gene provides the rest. V and J are TRBV7-3 and TRBJ1-4; TRBD1 is a possible D gene (5 bases). CDR1 and CDR2 from the germline V gene are SGHTA and FQGTGA. The CDR3 extends over 15 amino acids. The CDR3 reads CASSLTATVDSPLFF. Incomplete CDR3 DNA: TGTGCCAGCAGCTTAACGGCGACAGTCGATTCACCA.

Of note for this clone: The missing CDR3 end, 3 residues past where the read stops, is filled in from the germline J gene. The rearrangement links TRBV10-3 to TRBJ1-1; 10 bases agree with TRBD1. This CDR3 spans 15 amino acids. The junction had 8 bases not matched to a gene; V was cut back by 6 bases and J by 4 bases. Looked up from germline, CDR1 is ENHRY and CDR2 is SYGVKD. CDR3 DNA (partial): TGTGCCATCAGGGACAGGGGGGCCGGGCTCACTGAA. This codes for CAIRDRGAGLTE. The full CDR3 reads CAIRDRGAGLTEAFF.

As concerns this clone: The CDR3 end lies 3 residues beyond the end of the read and is filled in from the germline J gene. The V gene is TRBV20-1, the J gene TRBJ2-1, with D tentatively TRBD1 (5 bases). This CDR3 spans 11 amino acids. Germline CDR1 DFQATT, CDR2 SNEGSKA (reference sequence). The V gene lost 6 bases and the J gene lost 9 bases, with 12 bases spanning the gap. The covered CDR3 bases are TGCAGTGCCTATATAAGGGGTGAG. As protein: CSAYIRGE. The full CDR3 protein is CSAYIRGEQFF.

Turning to this clone: Read coverage stops 3 residues before the CDR3 terminus; the germline J gene supplies the remainder. This chain uses TRBV10-1 with TRBJ2-3, with D tentatively TRBD2 (5 bases). The germline CDR1 and CDR2 sequences are WNHNN and SYGVQD (reference sequence). This CDR3 spans 14 amino acids. The sequenced CDR3 bases are TGCGCCAGCAGTGAAACCGGCTCCGGGGAGACG. Protein: CASSETGSGET. The entire CDR3 is CASSETGSGETQYF.

A note on this clone: The read finishes 3 residues shy of the CDR3 end, and the germline J gene is used to complete it. The chain employs TRBV5-5 and TRBJ1-2; D may be TRBD1 (5 bases). The CDR3 covers 15 residues. Germline V gene lookup returns CDR1 SGHKS and CDR2 YYEKEE (reference sequence). The sequenced part of the CDR3 DNA is TGTGCCAGCAGCTTGGAAACAGGTACGGACCGCGGC. Protein: CASSLETGTDRG. The entire CDR3 sequence reads CASSLETGTDRGYTF.

Partial CDR3 DNA: TGTGCCAGCAGCTTCGGACAGGTCAAAGAGACA. Encoded protein: CASSFGQVKET. The whole CDR3 sequence is CASSFGQVKETAFF. The chain links TRBV7-9 to TRBJ1-1; 7 bases agree with TRBD1. The read stops 3 residues short of the end of the CDR3; the missing end is completed from the germline J gene. The CDR3 extends over 14 amino acids. Germline CDR1 SEHNR, CDR2 FQNEAQ (reference sequence).

Of note for this clone: The read terminates 3 residues before the CDR3 end, so the remaining end is supplied by the germline J gene. The V gene is TRBV28, the J gene TRBJ2-1, with 9 bases identical to TRBD2. The junction had 11 bases not matched to a gene; V was cut back by 3 bases and J by 8 bases. This CDR3 contains 16 residues. The germline V gene encodes CDR1 MDHEN and CDR2 SYDVKM. The CDR3 here is CASSFMARGGMDEQFF. The DNA read from the CDR3 is TGTGCCAGCAGTTTTATGGCGCGGGGGGGCATGGATGAG.

As to this clone: The CDR3 end falls 3 residues outside the read, so it is completed with the germline J gene. The chain recombines TRBV5-1 with TRBJ1-2; D is perhaps TRBD1 (5 bases). Trimming pared 0 bases from V and 7 bases from J, leaving 19 bases between. CDR1 SGHRS and CDR2 YFSETQ come from the germline V gene. The CDR3 is 16 amino acids. CDR3 DNA, as far as it was read: TGCGCCAGCAGCTTGGTTACCCAGGACACGGGCATTGGC. Its protein product is CASSLVTQDTGIG. The full CDR3 reads CASSLVTQDTGIGYTF.

As concerns this clone: Germline and junction disagree at one end, which may indicate a read error. The read gets to within 3 residues of the CDR3 end, and the germline J gene fills in the rest. J is TRBJ1-2 and V is TRBV4-2; D call uncertain. Germline CDR1 reads LGHNA; CDR2 reads YNFKEQ. This CDR3 has 18 residues. Incomplete CDR3 DNA: TGCGCCAGCAGCCAAGATTTGAAGCCGCGTTTAGCTAACTATGGC. Its translation is CASSQDLKPRLANYG. The CDR3 in its entirety is CASSQDLKPRLANYGYTF.

Concerning this clone itself: The observed sequence ends 3 residues before the CDR3 terminus, with the missing tail filled in from the germline J gene. V gene TRBV5-1 combines with J gene TRBJ2-3, with 7 bases matching TRBD2. Germline V gives CDR1 SGHRS, CDR2 YFSETQ. This CDR3 is built from 14 residues. The CDR3 DNA, read in part, is TGCGCCAGCAGGGGCGGGAGTGGCGGTGAGACG. Translating it yields CASRGGSGGET. The complete CDR3 reads CASRGGSGGETQYF. The complete variable domain, with remaining parts taken from reference TRBV5-1 and TRBJ2-3, reads KAGVTQTPRYLIKTRGQQVTLSCSPISGHRSVSWYQQTPGQGLQFLFEYFSETQRNKGNFPGRFSGRQFSNSRSEMNVSTLELGDSALYLCASRGGSGGETQYFGPGTRLTVL.